This T cell receptor beta chain was obtained from a study of blood T cell repertoires in COVID-19. Overall study context: The analysed material was cDNA or gDNA that came from T cells, B-cell-depleted T cells, or PBMCs.

This clone was recorded once. Some clones are missing from TCRdb's copy, which holds only in-frame ones; the method was immunoSEQ multiplex PCR. Among some 120,000 clones listed, 65% to 90% were seen once. Germline V gene lookup returns CDR1 LGHDT and CDR2 YNNKEL (reference sequence). This CDR3 comprises 17 residues. With 0 bases removed from V and 0 bases from J, the gap between germline ends came to 9 bases. The sample taken for sequencing was peripheral blood. V usage is TRBV3-1 (or the pseudogene TRBV3-2) and J usage is TRBJ1-6; D uncertain. This receptor was obtained from a human donor in a cohort sampled during active COVID-19. This chain's CDR3 is CASSQDWRSSYNSPLHF. The CDR3 DNA sequence: TGTGCCAGCAGCCAAGATTGGAGGAGCTCCTATAATTCACCCCTCCACTTT.